This T cell receptor beta chain was recorded in a study of CD8 T cells in Susac syndrome. Random hexamers primed reverse transcription of about 0.5 to 1 ug RNA. TCRdb reprocessed the immunoSEQ multiplex PCR reads with MiXCR, giving one entry per CDR3 protein. The table records roughly 150,000 distinct CDR3 sequences, around 92% of them present only once. J lost 2 bases, V lost 3 bases, and 4 bases had no gene match. Germline V gene lookup returns CDR1 SGHNT and CDR2 YYREEE (reference sequence). CDR3 length: 14 residues. It was negative isolation that provided the CD8+ and CD4+ T cells, whereas TEMRA cells were enriched by FACS.

The receptor was derived from a human donor in good health. The sample consisted of CD4+ T cells from PBMCs. The chain recombines TRBV5-4 with TRBJ1-2; 7 bases match TRBD1. CDR3 DNA sequence: TGTGCCAGCAGCTCAGGACAGGAAAACTATGGCTACACCTTC. Protein product: CASSSGQENYGYTF.